These 3 T cell receptor beta chains came from one sample sequenced in a study of T cells in localized non-small cell lung cancer. Repertoires were generated with immunoSEQ multiplex PCR, while TCRdb's copy carries only in-frame clones and drops some. The table includes about 24,000 clones, around 90% detected once. Source: peripheral blood, taken before any cancer treatment. These receptors originate from a man aged 35 to 69 with stage I squamous cell lung carcinoma.

The chain carries TRBV18 and TRBJ1-2; D may be TRBD1 (5 bases). CDR1 and CDR2 from the germline V gene are KGHSH and LQKENI. The V end was cut by 2 bases, the J end by 8 bases, with 18 bases between. The CDR3 has 15 residues. The CDR3 here is CASSPTGTLSGGYTF. The CDR3 nucleotides read TGTGCCAGCTCACCAACCGGGACCCTTTCGGGCGGCTACACCTTC.

The gene calls are TRBV29-1 and TRBJ1-2; 9 nucleotides align to TRBD1. Germline CDR1 is SQVTM and CDR2 is ANQGSEA. Trimming cost V 4 bases and J 3 bases; bases outside gene matches: 0. CDR3 size: 12 residues. Here the CDR3 reads CSVGDRDYGYTF. The CDR3 nucleotides are TGCAGCGTTGGGGACAGGGACTATGGCTACACCTTC.

This sequence joins TRBV20-1 and TRBJ2-1; D gene unclear. Germline CDR1 is DFQATT and CDR2 is SNEGSKA (reference sequence). Trimming pared 6 bases from V and 6 bases from J, leaving 9 bases between. This CDR3 is 11 amino acids long. CDR3 protein: CSAPPLNEQFF. The CDR3 DNA is TGCAGTGCCCCCCCACTCAATGAGCAGTTCTTC.